These 23 T cell receptor beta chains came from one sample sequenced in a study of blood T cell repertoires in COVID-19. Sequencing used immunoSEQ multiplex PCR; TCRdb keeps in-frame clones, though not all of them. The sample has about 180,000 clones, approximately 83% seen once. The sequenced sample was peripheral blood. These receptors were obtained from a human donor with active or convalescent COVID-19. The donor label of this sample is uncertain.

The rearrangement links TRBV6-6 to TRBJ2-7, with 7 bases lining up with TRBD1. The CDR3 runs 16 residues. J gave up 2 bases and V 2 bases, and 9 bases lay outside the gene matches. Per the germline V gene, CDR1 is MNHNY and CDR2 is SVGAGI (reference sequence). This chain's CDR3 is CASSYITGVAPYEQYF. CDR3 DNA: TGTGCCAGCAGTTACATTACAGGGGTAGCACCCTACGAGCAGTACTTC.

V is TRBV6-5 and J is TRBJ1-3; 9 positions match TRBD1. V trimming: 9 bases; J trimming: 6 bases; junction bases outside the gene matches: 9. The germline V gene has CDR1 MNHEY and CDR2 SVGAGI. This CDR3 is 14 amino acids long. The CDR3 is CASLPGQGVNTIYF. For the CDR3, the DNA is TGTGCCAGTCTGCCGGGACAGGGTGTAAACACCATATATTTT.

The chain employs TRBV9 and TRBJ2-7; the match to TRBD1 covers 7 bases. The germline CDR1 and CDR2 sequences are SGDLS and YYNGEE. CDR3 length: 14 amino acids. V gave up 4 bases and J gave up 2 bases; unmatched junction bases: 6. This CDR3 reads CASSRDRVPYEQYF. CDR3 DNA sequence: TGTGCCAGCAGCAGAGACAGGGTCCCCTACGAGCAGTACTTC.

The rearrangement uses TRBV9 and TRBJ2-7; possible D gene TRBD1, 6 bases. The V gene's germline CDR1 is SGDLS and CDR2 YYNGEE. There are 14 residues in the CDR3. Trimming took off 3 bases at V and 0 bases at J, with 10 bases between the two ends. The CDR3 DNA follows: TGTGCCAGCAGCGACAAACAGGGCTCCTACGAGCAGTACTTC. Amino acid sequence: CASSDKQGSYEQYF.

V and J are TRBV28 and TRBJ1-1, with 10 bases matching TRBD1. Germline CDR1 reads MDHEN; CDR2 reads SYDVKM. V dropped 7 bases and J dropped 6; count of bases not matched to a gene: 14. The length of the CDR3 is 16 residues. CDR3: CASTRPDRGLRSEAFF. CDR3 sequence (DNA): TGTGCCAGCACCAGACCAGACAGGGGGCTTAGGTCTGAAGCTTTCTTT.

This clone was counted a few times. V and J are TRBV2 and TRBJ2-7; 9 bases are a match to TRBD2. There are 13 residues in the CDR3. Looked up from germline, CDR1 is SNHLY and CDR2 is FYNNEI. Trimming removed 7 bases from V and 6 bases from J; junction bases left unmatched: 7. The CDR3 nucleotides are TGTGCCAGCACGTCGCGGGAGGGCCCCGAGCAGTACTTC. As protein: CASTSREGPEQYF.

This clone was counted a single time. V is TRBV5-1 and J is TRBJ1-1; D ambiguous. V was trimmed by 4 bases and J by 4 bases, leaving 17 bases between them. Germline assignment: CDR1 SGHRS and CDR2 YFSETQ. This CDR3 contains 15 residues. The CDR3 protein is CASSLTGGAGTEAFF. CDR3 coding DNA: TGCGCCAGCAGCCTGACGGGAGGTGCTGGCACTGAAGCTTTCTTT.

The chain couples TRBV7-9 to TRBJ1-1; D gene unclear. The CDR3 loop spans 11 amino acids. Germline loops: CDR1 SEHNR, CDR2 FQNEAQ (reference sequence). V was shortened by 5 bases and J by 6 bases, with 7 bases between the two germline ends. The CDR3 here is CASSLLPEAFF. CDR3 bases: TGTGCCAGCAGCCTCCTCCCTGAAGCTTTCTTT.

This clone was counted a single time. The chain couples TRBV6-4 to TRBJ1-5; TRBD1 aligns across 7 bases. The trim removed 3 bases at V and 7 bases at J, leaving 3 bases unmatched. This CDR3 region has 13 residues. Germline-derived CDR1 and CDR2 are MRHNA and SNTAGT. For the CDR3, the DNA is TGTGCCAGCAGTGAAAACAGGGGACAGCCCCAGCATTTT. Translation: CASSENRGQPQHF.

This chain links TRBV10-2 with TRBJ2-1, with 10 bases aligning to TRBD2. The CDR3 is made up of 19 amino acids. The germline V gene encodes CDR1 WSHSY and CDR2 SAAADI. Germline trimming cut 0 bases from V and 0 bases from J; bases unmatched to any gene: 8. CDR3 sequence reads: CASSESGQRGGPSYNEQFF. CDR3 coding DNA: TGCGCCAGCAGTGAGTCGGGCCAGCGGGGGGGCCCCTCCTACAATGAGCAGTTCTTC.

The count of this clone is one. The rearrangement uses TRBV3-1 (or the pseudogene TRBV3-2) and TRBJ2-1, with 10 bases that match TRBD2. From germline, CDR1 is LGHDT and CDR2 YNNKEL (reference sequence). This CDR3 spans 18 amino acids. Losses at the gene ends were 0 bases for V and 4 bases for J; bases not matched to a gene: 9. The CDR3 here is CASSQETVAGGGYNEQFF. CDR3 DNA: TGTGCCAGCAGCCAAGAAACTGTAGCGGGAGGAGGATACAATGAGCAGTTCTTC.

V is TRBV7-3 and J is TRBJ2-5; tentatively, D is TRBD2 (5 bases). The germline V gene encodes CDR1 SGHTA and CDR2 FQGTGA. The CDR3 sequence is 14 residues long. Trimming removed 2 bases at V and 5 bases at J, with 12 bases between. The CDR3 sequence is CASSLVGPGETQYF. The CDR3, as DNA: TGTGCCAGCAGCTTAGTAGGGCCGGGGGAGACCCAGTACTTC.

The chain uses TRBV6-2 or TRBV6-3 and TRBJ1-2, with TRBD1 identical over 7 bases. The CDR3 contains 15 residues. V lost 0 bases and J lost 8; bases outside the gene matches: 9. CDR1 and CDR2 from the germline V gene are MNHEY and SVGEGT. This chain's CDR3 is CASSYSAGGLQGYTF. DNA for the CDR3: TGTGCCAGCAGTTACTCGGCAGGGGGACTTCAGGGCTACACCTTC.

About this clone: Distinct nucleotide sequences in the sample also encode this CDR3. The chain uses TRBV7-6 and TRBJ2-7; 7 nucleotides line up with TRBD2. Germline V CDR1 and CDR2: SGHVS, FNYEAQ. The CDR3 consists of 13 residues. Trimming took 5 bases from V and 3 from J; bases not matched to a gene: 4. CDR3 loop: CASSPTGGYEQYF. The CDR3 region has the DNA TGTGCCAGCAGCCCAACGGGGGGCTACGAGCAGTACTTC.

The J gene is TRBJ1-1, the V gene TRBV29-1; possibly TRBD1 for D (6 bases). Germline V lookup: CDR1 SQVTM, CDR2 ANQGSEA. V lost 8 bases, J lost 7 bases, and 14 bases lay in between. The length of the CDR3 is 11 residues. The chain's CDR3 is CSYTGLGEAFF. The CDR3 DNA reads TGCAGCTATACAGGGTTAGGTGAAGCTTTCTTT.

The chain recombines TRBV29-1 with TRBJ2-2, with no clear D. The CDR3 is 13 residues long. The germline V gene has CDR1 SQVTM and CDR2 ANQGSEA. Trimming shortened V by 4 bases and J by 3 bases, and 9 bases separated the two germline ends. Here the CDR3 DNA reads TGCAGCGTTGCAGGTCGGCACACCGGGGAGCTGTTTTTT. Its translation: CSVAGRHTGELFF.

The V call is TRBV9, the J call TRBJ2-5, with a possible D match to TRBD2 (5 bases). The CDR3 consists of 17 residues. The germline V and J ends were trimmed by 1 base and 2 bases, with 18 bases remaining between them. Looked up from germline, CDR1 is SGDLS and CDR2 is YYNGEE. The CDR3 coding sequence is TGTGCCAGCAGCGTAACCCCCGGACCAGGAGGTCAAGAGACCCAGTACTTC. Translating gives CASSVTPGPGGQETQYF.

This chain uses TRBV6-5 with TRBJ1-2; D is unclear. The CDR3 has 15 residues. The V end was cut by 6 bases, the J end by 6 bases, with 20 bases between. In germline, CDR1 is MNHEY, CDR2 SVGAGI. CDR3 nucleotides: TGTGCCAGCAGCCAACGGGAGACCCTCTTTGATGGCTACACCTTC. Translation: CASSQRETLFDGYTF.

This chain uses TRBV5-1 with TRBJ2-7; tentative D call: TRBD1 (6 bases). The ends were cut back, 4 bases at V and 2 bases at J, with 19 bases in the middle. Germline CDR1 is SGHRS and CDR2 is YFSETQ. The CDR3 sequence is 16 residues long. CDR3 in amino acids: CASSPPAGTLPYEQYF. CDR3 nucleotide sequence: TGCGCCAGCAGCCCGCCCGCCGGGACACTTCCCTACGAGCAGTACTTC.

The chain uses TRBV24-1 and TRBJ1-1, with 8 positions matching TRBD1. The V and J ends lost 8 bases and 2 bases, in that order; junction bases with no gene match: 3. CDR1 and CDR2 (germline): KGHDR, SFDVKD. This CDR3 comprises 13 residues. The CDR3 region has the DNA TGTGCCACCACCCAGGGGGCCAACACTGAAGCTTTCTTT. Encoded protein: CATTQGANTEAFF.

J is TRBJ2-1 and V is TRBV19; perhaps TRBD2 as D (6 bases). This CDR3 is 16 amino acids long. CDR1 is LNHDA, CDR2 SQIVND, per germline (reference sequence). Between the trimmed V and J ends, which lost 4 bases and 4 bases, there was a span of 17 bases. CDR3 region: CASSTVRTTSYNEQFF. DNA for the CDR3: TGTGCCAGTAGTACAGTGAGGACGACTAGTTACAATGAGCAGTTCTTC.

The CDR3 protein is CASSLGGAIGYTF. As DNA, the CDR3 is TGTGCCAGCAGCCTGGGGGGGGCGATTGGCTACACCTTC. The chain employs TRBV2 and TRBJ1-2; TRBD1 is a possible D gene (6 bases). The CDR3 contains 13 residues. Germline V lookup: CDR1 SNHLY, CDR2 FYNNEI. Between the trimmed V and J ends, which lost 6 bases and 7 bases, there was a span of 15 bases.

The rearrangement uses TRBV2 and TRBJ2-1; D not resolved. From germline, CDR1 is SNHLY and CDR2 FYNNEI. V lost 0 bases to trimming and J lost 3 bases, with 6 bases between them. CDR3 length: 14 residues. The CDR3 is CASSEASVYNEQFF. The DNA for the CDR3 is TGTGCCAGCAGTGAAGCAAGCGTCTACAATGAGCAGTTCTTC.